The next 9 T cell receptor beta chains were all read from a single sample in a study of vaccination effects on CD4 cells after COVID-19. TCRdb keeps only in-frame clones here, not all; method: immunoSEQ multiplex PCR. Of fewer than 70,000 clones in the sample, roughly 80% were seen once. These TCRs are of unknown antigen specificity. Expansion of antigen-specific CD4+ T cells with viral peptide pools was carried out by the ViraFEST assay before sequencing. Investigators separated out CD4+ T cells once around 11 days of culture had passed. The vaccine recipients had no prior SARS-CoV-2 infection, with negative nucleocapsid antibodies. Source: CD4+ T cells from PBMCs cultured with SARS-CoV-2 spike peptides, taken before COVID-19 vaccination. All receptors come from a human donor who received a COVID-19 vaccine.

This clone came up once. In DNA form, the CDR3 reads TGTGCCAGCACTTTGGAAGGGGGCTTGATCACTGAAGCTTTCTTT. This encodes CASTLEGGLITEAFF. The chain recombines TRBV6-5 with TRBJ1-1; 7 nucleotides align to TRBD1. The CDR3 is 15 residues long. The germline gives CDR1 MNHEY, CDR2 SVGAGI. The V gene end was trimmed by 7 bases and the J gene end by 4 bases; junction bases not matched to a gene: 12.

The rearrangement joins TRBV30 to TRBJ1-5; no reliable D call. V was clipped by 2 bases and J by 0 bases, with 11 bases between them. This CDR3 has 15 amino acids. The germline V gene has CDR1 GTSNPN and CDR2 SVGIG (reference sequence). This chain's CDR3 is CAWSRSRDSNQPQHF. CDR3 coding DNA: TGTGCCTGGAGTAGAAGCAGAGATAGCAATCAGCCCCAGCATTTT.

The chain combines TRBV5-5 with TRBJ1-5, with D maybe TRBD1 (6 bases). CDR1 is SGHKS and CDR2 is YYEKEE in the germline V gene (reference sequence). The V end was cut by 2 bases, the J end by 3 bases, with 9 bases between. The CDR3 length is 14 residues. The CDR3 nucleotides read TGTGCCAGCAGCTTACAGGGACACAATCAGCCCCAGCATTTT. Translated: CASSLQGHNQPQHF.

J is TRBJ2-2 and V is TRBV24-1; 7 bases fit TRBD2. Germline-derived CDR1 and CDR2 are KGHDR and SFDVKD. Trimming cost V 0 bases and J 3 bases; bases outside gene matches: 6. This CDR3 is built from 17 residues. CDR3 bases: TGTGCCACCAGTGATTTGCTGGGAGCGGGGCACACCGGGGAGCTGTTTTTT. Protein product: CATSDLLGAGHTGELFF.

The J gene is TRBJ1-5, the V gene TRBV5-5, with unresolved D. Germline CDR1 and CDR2: SGHKS and YYEKEE (reference sequence). The CDR3 totals 13 residues. Trimming took 7 bases from V and 4 from J, leaving 12 bases between them. The CDR3 DNA follows: TGTGCCAGCCGCCGGACGGATAATCAGCCCCAGCATTTT. Its protein is CASRRTDNQPQHF.

V gene TRBV7-3 combines with J gene TRBJ2-2; 11 bases map to TRBD2. The CDR3 spans 18 residues. V gave up 1 base and J gave up 6 bases; unmatched junction bases: 10. The germline CDR1 and CDR2 sequences are SGHTA and FQGTGA. The DNA of the CDR3 is TGTGCCAGCAGCTTAAAACTCCCGGCTAGCGGGGGGCCCGGGGAGCTGTTTTTT. This encodes CASSLKLPASGGPGELFF.

The chain uses TRBV7-2 and TRBJ1-2, with a tentative D call TRBD1 (6 bases). Germline loops: CDR1 SGHTA, CDR2 FQGNSA. Trimming took off 2 bases at V and 3 bases at J, with 10 bases between the two ends. This CDR3 is 14 amino acids long. The CDR3 bases are TGTGCCAGCAGCTTAACAGGGCTGGACTATGGCTACACCTTC. This translates into CASSLTGLDYGYTF.

The CDR3 reads CASSFGADRANGNTIYF. CDR3 nucleotide sequence: TGTGCCAGCAGCTTCGGGGCAGACAGGGCGAATGGAAACACCATATATTTT. The V call is TRBV7-8, the J call TRBJ1-3; TRBD1 aligns across 7 bases. Per germline, CDR1 SGHVS and CDR2 FQNEAQ. Trimming took 3 bases from V and 3 from J; bases not matched to a gene: 11. The CDR3 extends over 17 amino acids.

This clone turned up a few times. The chain couples TRBV2 to TRBJ2-2; unclear D gene. The V gene lost 5 bases and the J gene lost 9 bases, with 10 bases spanning the gap. Germline V gene sequence: CDR1 SNHLY, CDR2 FYNNEI. This CDR3 is built from 12 residues. The DNA of the CDR3 is TGTGCCAGCAGTCTATACGGGCGGGAGCTGTTTTTT. Its translation is CASSLYGRELFF.